This T cell receptor (beta chain) emerged from a study of cytomegalovirus exposure and HLA in healthy donors. Donors counted as nominally healthy when sampled, yet unrecorded immune exposures were likely. 60 Vbeta and 13 Jbeta primers were used in PCR. Repertoires were generated with immunoSEQ multiplex PCR, while TCRdb's copy carries only in-frame clones and drops some. In the table there are about 200,000 clones, 60% to 80% of which are singletons. Study-wide results and caveats: A later analysis found TCR association rates differed by HLA locus, highest for DRB1 and lowest for HLA-C. Reportedly, HLA-A and HLA-B alleles of most subjects were accurately predicted from TCR beta.

Between the trimmed V and J ends, which lost 3 bases and 1 base, there was a span of 15 bases. This CDR3 is 16 amino acids long. Germline lookup yields CDR1 SGHTA and CDR2 FQGNSA. Points on this clone: Its antigen is unknown.

The sample consisted of PBMCs. The source is a woman aged 30 to 39 in good health and CMV-seronegative. The J gene is TRBJ1-2, the V gene TRBV7-2; perhaps TRBD1 as D (6 bases). The CDR3 loop is CASSLEQGRYNYGYTF. The CDR3 region has the DNA TGTGCCAGCAGCTTGGAACAGGGCCGATATAACTATGGCTACACCTTC.